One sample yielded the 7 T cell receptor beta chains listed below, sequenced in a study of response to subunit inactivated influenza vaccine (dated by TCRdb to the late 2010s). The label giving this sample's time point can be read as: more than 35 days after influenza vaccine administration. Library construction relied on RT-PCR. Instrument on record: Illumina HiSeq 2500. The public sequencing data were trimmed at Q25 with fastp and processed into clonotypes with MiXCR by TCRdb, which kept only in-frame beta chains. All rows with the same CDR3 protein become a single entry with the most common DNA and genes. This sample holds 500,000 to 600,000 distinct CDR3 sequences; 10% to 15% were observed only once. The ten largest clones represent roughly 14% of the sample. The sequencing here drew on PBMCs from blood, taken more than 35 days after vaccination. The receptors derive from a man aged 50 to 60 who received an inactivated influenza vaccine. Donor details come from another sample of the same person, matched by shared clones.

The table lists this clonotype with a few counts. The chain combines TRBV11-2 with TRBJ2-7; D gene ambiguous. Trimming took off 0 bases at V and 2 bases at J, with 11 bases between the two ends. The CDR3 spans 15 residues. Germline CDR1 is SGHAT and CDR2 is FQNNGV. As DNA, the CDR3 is TGTGCCAGCAGCTTAGAAGCAGTGAAAGCCTACGAGCAGTACTTC. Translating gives CASSLEAVKAYEQYF.

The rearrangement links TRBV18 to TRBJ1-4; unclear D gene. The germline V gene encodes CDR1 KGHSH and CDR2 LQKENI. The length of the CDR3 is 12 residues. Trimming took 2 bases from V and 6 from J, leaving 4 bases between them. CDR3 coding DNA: TGTGCCAGCTCACCAGCAGATGAAAAACTGTTTTTT. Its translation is CASSPADEKLFF.

CDR3 bases: TGCGCCAGCAGCCAAGATCGCATCGGGGGACCGGCCTACGAGCAGTACTTC. Translated: CASSQDRIGGPAYEQYF. This sequence joins TRBV4-3 and TRBJ2-7; tentatively, D is TRBD2 (6 bases). Germline loops: CDR1 LGHNA, CDR2 YSLEER. V shed 0 bases and J shed 2 bases, with 17 bases lying between them. The CDR3 contains 17 residues.

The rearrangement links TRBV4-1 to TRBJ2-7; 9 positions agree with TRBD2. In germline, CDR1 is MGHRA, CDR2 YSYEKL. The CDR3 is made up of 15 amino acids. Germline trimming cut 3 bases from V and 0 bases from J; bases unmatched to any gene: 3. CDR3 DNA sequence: TGCGCCAGCAGCCACGAGGGACTAGCCTCCTACGAGCAGTACTTC. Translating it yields CASSHEGLASYEQYF.

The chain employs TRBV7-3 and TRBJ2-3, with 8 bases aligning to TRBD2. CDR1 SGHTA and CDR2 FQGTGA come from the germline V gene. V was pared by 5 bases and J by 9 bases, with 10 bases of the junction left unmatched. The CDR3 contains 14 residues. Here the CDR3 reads CASSPPDGRGTQYF. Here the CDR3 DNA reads TGTGCCAGCAGCCCACCCGACGGGAGGGGGACGCAGTATTTT.

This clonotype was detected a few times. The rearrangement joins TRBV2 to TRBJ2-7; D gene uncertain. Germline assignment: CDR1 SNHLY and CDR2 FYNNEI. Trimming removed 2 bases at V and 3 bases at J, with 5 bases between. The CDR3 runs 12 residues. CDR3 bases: TGTGCCAGCAGTGAACGGGTCTACGAGCAGTACTTC. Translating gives CASSERVYEQYF.

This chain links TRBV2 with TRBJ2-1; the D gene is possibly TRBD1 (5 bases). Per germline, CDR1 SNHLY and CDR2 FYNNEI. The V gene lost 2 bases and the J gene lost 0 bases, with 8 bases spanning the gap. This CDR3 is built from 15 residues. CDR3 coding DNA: TGTGCCAGCAGTGAAAACAGGCGCTCCTACAATGAGCAGTTCTTC. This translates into CASSENRRSYNEQFF.